The 26 T cell receptor beta chains reported below all come from one sample, sequenced in a study of T-cell reconstitution after alpha-beta-depleted transplantation in children (dated by TCRdb to about 2016). Library method: PCR. TCRdb lists the instrument as Illumina HiSeq 2500. TCR libraries were prepared with molecular barcoding, using unique molecular identifiers to normalize TCRbeta repertoire quantification. TCRdb's own reprocessing of the public reads used fastp at Q25 and MiXCR and kept productive beta chains. Records with the same CDR3 protein are collapsed into one entry carrying the most frequent genes and DNA. For this sample the table gives roughly 200,000 distinct CDR3 sequences, of which about 14% were detected only once. The ten largest clones capture about 12% of the sample. Sequenced here: PBMCs from the stem cell graft donor, sampled from the stem cell graft. All receptors derive from a human donor who donated a stem cell graft to a child with acute lymphoblastic leukemia.

As concerns this clonotype: This clone may be a read error of a much larger clone one base away. The chain recombines TRBV7-2 with TRBJ2-5; maybe TRBD2 (5 bases). CDR1 is SGHTA and CDR2 is FQGNSA in the germline V gene. Trimming took 11 bases from V and 2 from J, leaving 18 bases between them. The length of the CDR3 is 14 residues. CDR3 DNA: TGTGCCTGCACCTCTGGACTGGGACAAGAGACCCAGTACTTC. It codes for CACTSGLGQETQYF.

This clonotype has at least ten counts. The V call is TRBV5-1, the J call TRBJ2-3, with 10 bases fitting TRBD2. The V gene's germline CDR1 is SGHRS and CDR2 YFSETQ. CDR3 length equals 13 residues. The V and J ends lost 7 bases and 6 bases, in that order; junction bases with no gene match: 5. CDR3 DNA: TGCGCCAGCGCGCTAGCGGGAGTGGATACGCAGTATTTT. This codes for CASALAGVDTQYF. The whole variable domain, remainder taken from reference TRBV5-1 and TRBJ2-3, is KAGVTQTPRYLIKTRGQQVTLSCSPISGHRSVSWYQQTPGQGLQFLFEYFSETQRNKGNFPGRFSGRQFSNSRSEMNVSTLELGDSALYLCASALAGVDTQYFGPGTRLTVL.

A few counts support this clonotype. This CDR3 is CASRGMRGNTIYF. Written as DNA, the CDR3 is TGTGCCAGCAGAGGGATGAGAGGAAACACCATATATTTT. The rearrangement joins TRBV12-3 or TRBV12-4 to TRBJ1-3; unclear D gene. Trimming removed 6 bases at V and 4 bases at J, with 10 bases between. The CDR3 extends over 13 amino acids.

The CDR3: CASSLAGVAGELFF. As DNA, the CDR3 is TGCGCCAGCAGCCTAGCGGGAGTGGCCGGGGAGCTGTTTTTT. J is TRBJ2-2 and V is TRBV5-1, with 10 bases aligning to TRBD2. Germline V gene sequence: CDR1 SGHRS, CDR2 YFSETQ. This CDR3 region has 14 residues. After removal of 4 bases from V and 6 bases from J, the junction contained 3 bases not matched to a gene.

This clonotype was counted many times. The chain is built from TRBV20-1 and TRBJ2-7, with no clear D. The CDR3 totals 15 residues. In germline, CDR1 is DFQATT, CDR2 SNEGSKA (reference sequence). Trimming left V 5 bases short and J 0 bases short, with 17 bases between. For the CDR3, the DNA is TGCAGTGCTCCCGACCCGAACCCGAGCTCCTACGAGCAGTACTTC. Encoded protein: CSAPDPNPSSYEQYF.

This clonotype has at least ten counts. This rearrangement joins TRBV4-1 to TRBJ2-7; 9 bases are a match to TRBD2. The CDR3 is 16 amino acids. Germline loops: CDR1 MGHRA, CDR2 YSYEKL. V lost 1 base to trimming and J lost 2 bases; unmatched junction nucleotides: 6. The CDR3 protein is CASSQALAGEPYEQYF. CDR3 DNA sequence: TGCGCCAGCAGCCAAGCACTAGCGGGCGAACCCTACGAGCAGTACTTC.

The chain couples TRBV5-6 to TRBJ2-1, with D possibly being TRBD2 (6 bases). Germline V gene lookup returns CDR1 SGHDT and CDR2 YYEEEE. The length of the CDR3 is 14 residues. With 8 bases removed from V and 2 bases from J, the gap between germline ends came to 14 bases. The CDR3, as DNA: TGTGCCAGTAGGCTCTCGGGAGCCTACAATGAGCAGTTCTTC. This sequence encodes CASRLSGAYNEQFF.

In this sample, this clonotype turned up many times. The chain joins TRBV30 to TRBJ1-1, with D tentatively TRBD1 (6 bases). The ends were cut back, 4 bases at V and 4 bases at J, with 10 bases in the middle. Germline values: CDR1 GTSNPN, CDR2 SVGIG (reference sequence). The CDR3 extends over 12 amino acids. CDR3 amino acids: CAWTRGSTEAFF. CDR3 nucleotides: TGTGCCTGGACCAGGGGAAGCACTGAAGCTTTCTTT.

V usage is TRBV7-2 and J usage is TRBJ2-5; 7 bases are a match to TRBD2. This CDR3 comprises 16 residues. The ends lost 1 base at V and 4 bases at J; junction bases unmatched: 9. Germline assignment: CDR1 SGHTA and CDR2 FQGNSA. CDR3: CASSLGVAGVGETQYF. CDR3 DNA sequence: TGTGCCAGCAGCTTAGGGGTTGCGGGAGTAGGAGAGACCCAGTACTTC.

The gene calls are TRBV19 and TRBJ2-3; D may be TRBD1 or TRBD2 (6 bases each). Germline-derived CDR1 and CDR2 are LNHDA and SQIVND (reference sequence). CDR3 length: 15 amino acids. The V end was cut by 8 bases, the J end by 0 bases, with 15 bases between. The CDR3 coding sequence is TGTGCCAGTCGGGGGCGGGGCGGCAGCACAGATACGCAGTATTTT. Translation gives CASRGRGGSTDTQYF.

The chain carries TRBV11-2 and TRBJ2-7; perhaps TRBD1 as D (6 bases). The V end lost 3 bases, the J end lost 0 bases, and 12 bases lay between the germline ends. The CDR3 is 15 residues long. Per the germline V gene, CDR1 is SGHAT and CDR2 is FQNNGV. The CDR3 DNA sequence: TGTGCCAGCAGCTTTGGACAGATTGACTCCTACGAGCAGTACTTC. Translating gives CASSFGQIDSYEQYF.

The V gene is TRBV7-9, the J gene TRBJ1-5; TRBD1 agrees at 8 bases. Germline CDR1 and CDR2: SEHNR and FQNEAQ (reference sequence). The V and J ends lost 4 bases and 2 bases, in that order; junction bases with no gene match: 10. This CDR3 has 17 residues. CDR3 amino acids: CASSSGQGVFGNQPQHF. CDR3 coding DNA: TGTGCCAGCAGCTCCGGACAGGGCGTCTTTGGCAATCAGCCCCAGCATTTT. Full variable domain (outside the CDR3, taken from reference TRBV7-9 and TRBJ1-5): DTGVSQNPRHKITKRGQNVTFRCDPISEHNRLYWYRQTLGQGPEFLTYFQNEAQLEKSRLLSDRFSAERPKGSFSTLEIQRTEQGDSAMYLCASSSGQGVFGNQPQHFGDGTRLSIL.

This chain uses TRBV4-2 with TRBJ2-1; D is unclear. The germline CDR1 and CDR2 sequences are LGHNA and YNFKEQ. V dropped 10 bases and J dropped 5 bases, with 15 bases sitting between them. CDR3 size: 13 residues. For the CDR3, the DNA is TGTGCCATGGGCCCCGGGCTTCACAATGAGCAGTTCTTC. It codes for CAMGPGLHNEQFF.

This clonotype was counted ten times or more. CDR3 residues: CASSAGLAENNEQFF. CDR3 nucleotide sequence: TGTGCCAGCAGTGCTGGCCTAGCGGAGAACAATGAGCAGTTCTTC. The rearrangement links TRBV6-1 to TRBJ2-1; 7 bases are shared with TRBD2. The CDR3 runs 15 residues. The V segment lost 4 bases and the J segment 5 bases; nucleotides outside the gene matches: 8. CDR1 and CDR2 (germline): MNHNS, SASEGT.

The CDR3 sequence is CASSSPGLAGNNEQFF. The CDR3 region has the DNA TGTGCCAGCAGCTCACCGGGACTAGCGGGTAACAATGAGCAGTTCTTC. The J gene is TRBJ2-1, the V gene TRBV7-2; 12 bases agree with TRBD2. In germline, CDR1 is SGHTA, CDR2 FQGNSA. The V segment lost 4 bases and the J segment 5 bases; nucleotides outside the gene matches: 6. The CDR3 runs 16 residues.

This clonotype was detected ten times or more. The rearrangement uses TRBV12-3 or TRBV12-4 and TRBJ1-2; possible D gene TRBD1, 6 bases. The CDR3 is made up of 14 amino acids. The ends were cut back, 5 bases at V and 0 bases at J, with 10 bases in the middle. The CDR3 sequence is CASSDRIANYGYTF. The CDR3 region has the DNA TGTGCCAGCAGTGACAGGATAGCTAACTATGGCTACACCTTC.

As to this clonotype: Given a much more abundant clone one base away, this may be a read error. The V call is TRBV20-1, the J call TRBJ1-1; possible D gene TRBD1, 6 bases. CDR3 size: 15 residues. Per the germline V gene, CDR1 is DFQATT and CDR2 is SNEGSKA (reference sequence). V lost 6 bases and J 2 bases, leaving 19 bases between the germline ends. The CDR3 coding sequence is TGCAGTGCACGACCCGGGACATGGGAAAACACTGAAGCTTTCTTT. Translating gives CSARPGTWENTEAFF.

The chain combines TRBV5-1 with TRBJ2-7; 12 bases fit TRBD2. Germline V lookup: CDR1 SGHRS, CDR2 YFSETQ. With 7 bases clipped from V and 4 bases from J, the junction kept 18 bases outside the gene matches. The CDR3 totals 18 residues. Written as DNA, the CDR3 is TGCGCCAGCCAACCGGAACTTTCCCTAGCGGGAGGGCGATACGAGCAGTACTTC. This codes for CASQPELSLAGGRYEQYF.

This clonotype was detected many times. J is TRBJ2-7 and V is TRBV29-1, with D perhaps given as TRBD1 or TRBD2 (7 bases each). The germline V and J ends were trimmed by 4 bases and 2 bases, with 30 bases remaining between them. The germline V gene has CDR1 SQVTM and CDR2 ANQGSEA. The CDR3 covers 19 residues. This CDR3 is CSVATPRFQGGTVAYEQYF. CDR3 nucleotides: TGCAGCGTTGCCACCCCCCGTTTTCAGGGAGGGACAGTTGCCTACGAGCAGTACTTC.

The chain couples TRBV13 to TRBJ2-5, with a weak D call TRBD2 (6 bases). From germline, CDR1 is PRHDT and CDR2 FYEKMQ (reference sequence). V shed 0 bases and J shed 7 bases, with 6 bases lying between them. CDR3 length: 12 amino acids. The CDR3 spells CASSLGRGTQYF. DNA of the CDR3: TGTGCCAGCAGCTTAGGGCGGGGGACCCAGTACTTC.

This clonotype was counted ten times or more. The chain couples TRBV7-8 to TRBJ2-1; D is uncertain. CDR1 and CDR2 (germline): SGHVS, FQNEAQ. V was trimmed by 1 base and J by 5 bases, leaving 12 bases between them. CDR3 length: 15 residues. The CDR3 nucleotides are TGTGCCAGCAGCTTAGGCCAGGTTGGGGACAATGAGCAGTTCTTC. This sequence encodes CASSLGQVGDNEQFF.

This clonotype was counted between two and nine times. V gene TRBV10-3 combines with J gene TRBJ1-1; D remains ambiguous. The V end lost 8 bases, the J end lost 1 base, and 17 bases lay between the germline ends. The CDR3 is made up of 15 amino acids. CDR1 is ENHRY and CDR2 is SYGVKD in the germline V gene. The CDR3 loop reads CAIGFSGDPNTEAFF. CDR3 DNA: TGTGCCATCGGATTCTCTGGAGACCCGAACACTGAAGCTTTCTTT.

This clonotype was recorded at least ten times. The rearrangement uses TRBV7-9 and TRBJ1-3; tentatively, D is TRBD1 (6 bases). Germline V CDR1 and CDR2: SEHNR, FQNEAQ (reference sequence). The CDR3 covers 16 residues. V was trimmed by 6 bases and J by 4 bases, leaving 19 bases between them. CDR3 nucleotide sequence: TGTGCCAGCAGGAGATGCAGGGGCCGTTGGGGAAACACCATATATTTT. Protein product: CASRRCRGRWGNTIYF.

The table lists this clonotype with many counts. The V gene is TRBV29-1, the J gene TRBJ1-2; 8 bases are shared with TRBD1. The germline V gene has CDR1 SQVTM and CDR2 ANQGSEA. V dropped 4 bases and J dropped 1; count of bases not matched to a gene: 8. The CDR3 covers 15 residues. This CDR3 is CSVVLRDRSNYGYTF. In nucleotides, the CDR3 is TGCAGCGTTGTCCTCCGGGACAGGAGTAACTATGGCTACACCTTC.

This clonotype was observed many times. The chain joins TRBV5-6 to TRBJ1-5, with D tentatively TRBD1 (5 bases). This CDR3 spans 16 amino acids. V was trimmed by 4 bases and J by 0 bases, leaving 14 bases between them. From germline, CDR1 is SGHDT and CDR2 YYEEEE. The CDR3 DNA sequence: TGTGCCAGCAGCCGCGGGGGAGGTAATAGCAATCAGCCCCAGCATTTT. As protein: CASSRGGGNSNQPQHF.

The CDR3 DNA is TGCAGTGCTAGTAGTCACAACCTCTACGAGCAGTACTTC. Translated: CSASSHNLYEQYF. J is TRBJ2-7 and V is TRBV20-1; D unresolved. The V and J ends lost 3 bases and 3 bases respectively, with 12 bases between them. The CDR3 is made up of 13 amino acids. Germline CDR1 DFQATT, CDR2 SNEGSKA (reference sequence).